Ten or more counts support the clone carrying this TCR beta chain. Antigen unknown. This specimen belongs to a study of T cells in Graves' hyperthyroidism and ophthalmopathy. Amplification of TCR beta CDR3 regions used RNA as the template. The TCR CDR3 was amplified in a first-round RT-PCR using the HTBI primer set. MiXCR, run by TCRdb on the multiplex PCR reads, gives a single entry per CDR3 protein. The sample contains about 560,000 distinct CDR3 sequences, approximately 15% of which appear only once. Notes on the study in general: Most clonotypes that expanded in the thyroid above 0.001 also showed up in blood.

Stability of Graves' hyperthyroidism was defined as absent ophthalmopathy progression within 18 months. Newly diagnosed hyperthyroidism, duration under 2 months, in patients aged 18 to 65. About 10 ml fresh peripheral blood yielded the PBMCs. The V end lost 5 bases, the J end lost 8 bases, and 13 bases lay between the germline ends. The CDR3 contains 13 residues. This receptor was taken from a woman aged 18-29 years with Graves' hyperthyroidism. J is TRBJ2-1 and V is TRBV12-3 or TRBV12-4; D remains ambiguous. The sample consisted of blood. Written as DNA, the CDR3 is TGTGCCAGCAGTCCCCGGCCCCGCGATGAGCAGTTCTTC. As protein: CASSPRPRDEQFF.